Following are 3 T cell receptor beta chains from one sample sequenced in a study of graft-versus-host responses after intestinal transplantation (dated by TCRdb to about 2021). These receptors' antigens are unknown. Libraries were built with the immunoSEQ multiplex PCR assay. This immuneACCESS table, as held by TCRdb, lists in-frame sequences with V and J called but not all clones. Of the missing ones, under half trace to an unresolved V gene in checked studies; the others have no known cause. In this sample the table shows 35,000 to 50,000 clones, roughly 96% of which occur a single time. The ten largest make up 0.2% to 0.25% of the sample. The sample's time point label is to be understood as: cells obtained before transplantation from donor or recipient. The source was unstimulated CD8+ T cells sorted from spleen or lymph node cells, collected before transplant. The receptors originated from a human donor who was the organ donor for an intestinal transplant.

The rearrangement links TRBV5-6 to TRBJ1-4; D perhaps matches TRBD1 (6 bases). Trimming stripped 2 bases from V and 8 bases from J, with 13 bases between. This CDR3 is 14 amino acids long. In germline, CDR1 is SGHDT, CDR2 YYEEEE. The CDR3 sequence: CASSLGGAREKLFF. As DNA, the CDR3 is TGTGCCAGCAGCTTAGGGGGGGCAAGGGAAAAACTGTTTTTT. The full variable domain, its missing parts supplied by reference TRBV5-6 and TRBJ1-4, is DAGVTQSPTHLIKTRGQQVTLRCSPKSGHDTVSWYQQALGQGPQFIFQYYEEEERQRGNFPDRFSGHQFPNYSSELNVNALLLGDSALYLCASSLGGAREKLFFGSGTQLSVL.

This clone was recorded once. The chain recombines TRBV6-5 with TRBJ2-7; D unclear. Trimming pared 4 bases from V and 6 bases from J, leaving 10 bases between. The germline V gene encodes CDR1 MNHEY and CDR2 SVGAGI. The CDR3 has 12 residues. The CDR3 loop is CASSSTGGEQYF. The CDR3 nucleotides are TGTGCCAGCAGTTCCACGGGTGGCGAGCAGTACTTC.

The genes are TRBV6-1 and TRBJ1-5; 7 bases align to TRBD1. Germline lookup yields CDR1 MNHNS and CDR2 SASEGT. V lost 5 bases, J lost 2 bases, and 6 bases stayed unmatched. The length of the CDR3 is 15 residues. The CDR3 here is CASSRQGIRNQPQHF. The CDR3 DNA reads TGTGCCAGCAGTCGACAGGGCATTCGCAATCAGCCCCAGCATTTT.